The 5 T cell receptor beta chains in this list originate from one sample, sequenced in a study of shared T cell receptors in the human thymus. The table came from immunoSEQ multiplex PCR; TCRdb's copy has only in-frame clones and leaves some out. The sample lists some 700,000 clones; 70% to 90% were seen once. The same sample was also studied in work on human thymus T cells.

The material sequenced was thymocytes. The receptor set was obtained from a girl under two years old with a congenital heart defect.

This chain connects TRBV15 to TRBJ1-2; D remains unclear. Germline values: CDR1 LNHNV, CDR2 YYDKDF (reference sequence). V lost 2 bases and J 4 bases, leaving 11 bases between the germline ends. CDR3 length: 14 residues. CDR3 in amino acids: CATSRPYLFYGYTF. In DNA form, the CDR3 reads TGTGCCACCAGCAGACCCTACCTCTTCTATGGCTACACCTTC.

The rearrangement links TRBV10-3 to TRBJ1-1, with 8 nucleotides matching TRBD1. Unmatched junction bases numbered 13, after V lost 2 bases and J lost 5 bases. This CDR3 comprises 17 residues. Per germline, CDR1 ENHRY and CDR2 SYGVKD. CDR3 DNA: TGTGCCATCAGTGAGCCAACCCCACTTTGGACAGGGACTGAAGCTTTCTTT. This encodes CAISEPTPLWTGTEAFF.

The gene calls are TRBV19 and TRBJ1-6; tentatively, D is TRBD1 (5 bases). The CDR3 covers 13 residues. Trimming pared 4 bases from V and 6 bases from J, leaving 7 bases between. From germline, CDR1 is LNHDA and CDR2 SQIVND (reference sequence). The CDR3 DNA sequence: TGTGCCAGTAGTACAGGGATTAATTCACCCCTCCACTTT. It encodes CASSTGINSPLHF. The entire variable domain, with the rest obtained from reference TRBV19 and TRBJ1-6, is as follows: DGGITQSPKYLFRKEGQNVTLSCEQNLNHDAMYWYRQDPGQGLRLIYYSQIVNDFQKGDIAEGYSVSREKKESFPLTVTSAQKNPTAFYLCASSTGINSPLHFGNGTRLTVT.

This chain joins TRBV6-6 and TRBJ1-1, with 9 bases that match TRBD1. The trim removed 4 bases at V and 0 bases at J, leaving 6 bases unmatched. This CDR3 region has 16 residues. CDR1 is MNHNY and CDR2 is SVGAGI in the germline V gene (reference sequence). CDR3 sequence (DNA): TGTGCCAGCAGTTCTCCGGGACAGGGATTGAACACTGAAGCTTTCTTT. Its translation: CASSSPGQGLNTEAFF.

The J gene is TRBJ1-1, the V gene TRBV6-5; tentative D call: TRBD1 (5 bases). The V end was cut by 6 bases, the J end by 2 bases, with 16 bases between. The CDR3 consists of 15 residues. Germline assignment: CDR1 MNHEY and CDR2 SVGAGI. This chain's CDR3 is CASSPRGTENTEAFF. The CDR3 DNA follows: TGTGCCAGCAGCCCCCGGGGGACCGAAAACACTGAAGCTTTCTTT.